This TCR beta chain is from a study of T cell responses to AZD1222 COVID-19 vaccine (dated by TCRdb to the early 2020s). Regarding the research as a whole: Because spike-specific TCR depth and breadth did not differ between the two schedules, AZD1222 recipients who got a second dose at roughly 4 weeks were pooled with those who got a second dose at roughly 12 weeks. A total of roughly 240 trial participants underwent TCR sequencing, of whom around 200 received two doses of AZD1222 and about 25 received two doses of the MenACWY control vaccine. Trial participants were enrolled into age subgroups of 18-55, 56-69 and 70-plus years, which contained around 150, 28 and 57 TCR-sequenced participants, respectively. Summary of the overall study and its limitations: In the small 56-69-year group, the increase in depth fell short of significance, most likely because of low power. CD4 TCRs associated with the vaccine covered the entire spike protein, and the dominant responses were in regions 160-218 and 743-854. After two AZD1222 doses, spike-specific TCR breadth and depth were significantly higher than at day 0 and than in MenACWY recipients. Participants were mostly white British and included more females than males, and it was suggested by the authors that clonal diversity may have been underestimated. Because no samples from the day 14 peak response were available, repertoires could be characterized only after the peak T cell response. Epitopes outside the regions mutated in the B.1.351 and B.1.1.7 variants were reportedly recognized by nearly half of the unique spike-specific TCRs. Conclusions about previously exposed vaccinees are limited, since just 5 or 6 AZD1222 recipients were seropositive for SARS-CoV-2 at baseline.

The CDR3 regions of human TCRbeta chains were subjected to immunosequencing. As for how the authors treated the data: TCRs in the repertoires were compared against a reference library of SARS-CoV-2-specific TCRs that had been generated with the MIRA antigen-specificity platform. Breadth was defined as the fraction of unique TCRs that were SARS-CoV-2-associated, and depth was defined as the fraction of total T cells that were SARS-CoV-2-associated. Using the MIRA data, each spike-specific TCR was assigned both to the spike region to which the TCR was reactive and to a CD4 or CD8 class. Log10-transformed breadth and depth values were compared by one-way ANOVA with Sidak's multiple comparisons tests. In its TCRdb copy, this immuneACCESS table keeps in-frame sequences only and misses some clones. Where compared with another copy, unresolved V genes explain less than half of these, and the others have no known cause. The V and J calls and clone size were taken over from that table, and D and trimming were inferred from the DNA. This sample lists more than 100,000 clones; around 88% were detected once. The top ten clonotypes cover over 4.5% of the sample.

This clone is a singleton in its sample. No antigen is known for it. Per-nucleotide qualities are absent, and no much larger clonotype sits a single base away. Inclusive of the bounding cysteine and phenylalanine, the CDR3 is 12 residues long. The retained sequence is limited to the CDR3, 36 bases, with the frame set at the first base. Trimming removed 3 bases from V and 6 bases from J, leaving 7 bases between the germline ends. CDR1 and CDR2 are drawn from the germline V gene: KGHSH, LQKENI. The time point label for this specimen denotes: baseline before first vaccination. The vaccinee samples were drawn from two UK trials, COV001 and COV002, one of which was a single-blind randomized controlled phase 2/3 trial testing AZD1222 (ChAdOx1 nCoV-19) in healthy adults. For TCRbeta chain sequencing, PBMC samples from trial participants were taken at day 0 and at day 28 after the second dose.

This receptor chain uses TRBV18 and TRBJ2-3, with the D gene not clear enough to name. The specimen was peripheral blood, collected on day 0 of AZD1222 vaccination. This sequence was found in an adult in good health. The nucleotide sequence is TGTGCCAGCTCACCGGGAATGGATACGCAGTATTTT. Its coded protein is CASSPGMDTQYF.